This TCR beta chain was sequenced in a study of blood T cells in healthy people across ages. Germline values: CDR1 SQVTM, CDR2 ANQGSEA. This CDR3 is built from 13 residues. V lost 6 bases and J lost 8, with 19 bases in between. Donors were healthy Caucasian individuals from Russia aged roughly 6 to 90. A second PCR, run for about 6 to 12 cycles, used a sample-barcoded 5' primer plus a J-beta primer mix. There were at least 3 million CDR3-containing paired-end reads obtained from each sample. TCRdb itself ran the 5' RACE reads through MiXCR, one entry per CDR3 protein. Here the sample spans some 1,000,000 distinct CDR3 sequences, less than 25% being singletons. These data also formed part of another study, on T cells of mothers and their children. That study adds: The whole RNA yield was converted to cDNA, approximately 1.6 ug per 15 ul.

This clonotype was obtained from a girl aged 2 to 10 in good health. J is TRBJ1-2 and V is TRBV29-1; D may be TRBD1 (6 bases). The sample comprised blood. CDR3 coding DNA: TGCAGCGTCCGATGGGCAGGGGACAAAGGCTACACCTTC. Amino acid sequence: CSVRWAGDKGYTF. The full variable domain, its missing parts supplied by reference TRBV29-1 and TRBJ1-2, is SAVISQKPSRDICQRGTSLTIQCQVDSQVTMMFWYRQQPGQSLTLIATANQGSEATYESGFVIDKFPISRPNLTFSTLTVSNMSPEDSSIYLCSVRWAGDKGYTFGSGTRLTVV.